Presented here are 24 T cell receptor beta chains from one specimen sequenced in a study of Graves' ophthalmopathy and Graves' hyperthyroidism. Investigators amplified TCR beta CDR3 regions from RNA transcripts. The first round was an RT-PCR with HTBI primers, and the second round was a multiplex PCR. TCRdb reanalysed the multiplex PCR reads using MiXCR and keeps one entry per CDR3 protein. The sample has about 620,000 distinct CDR3 sequences; 22% are singletons. The sequenced sample was peripheral blood. These receptors were taken from a woman aged 18-29 years with stable Graves' hyperthyroidism. Some clones in this sample may be carry-over from other donors' samples.

J is TRBJ2-5 and V is TRBV5-6; D may be TRBD1 (7 bases). Trimming stripped 4 bases from V and 5 bases from J, with 15 bases between. CDR3 length: 14 residues. The germline CDR1 and CDR2 sequences are SGHDT and YYEEEE. CDR3: CASSPQGRWETQYF. CDR3 sequence (DNA): TGTGCCAGCAGCCCACAGGGGAGGTGGGAGACCCAGTACTTC.

This clonotype has ten or more counts. The chain links TRBV20-1 to TRBJ1-1, with a tentative D call TRBD1 (5 bases). The CDR3 has 13 residues. V lost 0 bases and J 1 base, leaving 6 bases between the germline ends. From germline, CDR1 is DFQATT and CDR2 SNEGSKA (reference sequence). The CDR3 reads CSAREDTNTEAFF. CDR3 DNA: TGCAGTGCTAGAGAGGACACGAACACTGAAGCTTTCTTT.

This clonotype was seen repeatedly, ten times or more. The chain recombines TRBV12-3 or TRBV12-4 with TRBJ2-7; D possibly corresponds to TRBD2 (5 bases). This CDR3 is 14 amino acids long. The ends were cut back, 1 base at V and 2 bases at J, with 9 bases in the middle. Here the CDR3 DNA reads TGTGCCAGCAGTTTAGGACGGGGAGCCTACGAGCAGTACTTC. This translates into CASSLGRGAYEQYF.

In its sample, this clonotype was seen a few times. The rearrangement uses TRBV20-1 and TRBJ1-5; 9 nucleotides agree with TRBD1. Germline V CDR1 and CDR2: DFQATT, SNEGSKA (reference sequence). V shed 3 bases, J shed 6 bases, and the junction held 12 bases outside the gene matches. There are 16 residues in the CDR3. CDR3 DNA sequence: TGCAGTGCTAGCGGGACAGGGTCAGTTAGCTCTCAGCCCCAGCATTTT. As protein: CSASGTGSVSSQPQHF.

There are many counts of this clonotype. This chain joins TRBV30 and TRBJ1-6; 8 bases align to TRBD1. The germline CDR1 and CDR2 sequences are GTSNPN and SVGIG (reference sequence). Losses at the gene ends were 5 bases for V and 4 bases for J; bases not matched to a gene: 7. The CDR3 totals 15 residues. CDR3 in DNA: TGTGCCTGGGGATGGGGACAGGCTTATAATTCACCCCTCCACTTT. Its protein is CAWGWGQAYNSPLHF. Combining the CDR3 with reference TRBV30 and TRBJ1-6 gives the whole variable domain SQTIHQWPATLVQPVGSPLSLECTVEGTSNPNLYWYRQAAGRGLQLLFYSVGIGQISSEVPQNLSASRPQDRQFILSSKKLLLSDSGFYLCAWGWGQAYNSPLHFGNGTRLTVT.

This clonotype turned up a few times. V gene TRBV12-3 or TRBV12-4 combines with J gene TRBJ1-5, with D perhaps TRBD1 (6 bases). With 1 base removed from V and 2 bases from J, the gap between germline ends came to 9 bases. The CDR3 totals 15 residues. The CDR3 DNA reads TGTGCCAGCAGTTTAGTCAGGGGAGGCAATCAGCCCCAGCATTTT. This codes for CASSLVRGGNQPQHF.

This clonotype was observed a handful of times. The rearrangement links TRBV12-3 or TRBV12-4 to TRBJ2-5; D possibly corresponds to TRBD2 (8 bases). Trimming took 5 bases from V and 0 from J, leaving 19 bases between them. The CDR3 is 17 amino acids. In nucleotides, the CDR3 is TGTGCCAGCAGTGGTCCCCGGGGGGGACAGTACCAAGAGACCCAGTACTTC. The encoded protein is CASSGPRGGQYQETQYF.

The chain is built from TRBV3-1 and TRBJ1-6; a weak D match, TRBD1 (6 bases). Germline-derived CDR1 and CDR2 are LGHDT and YNNKEL (reference sequence). The CDR3 is 17 amino acids. V was shortened by 1 base and J by 7 bases, with 17 bases between the two germline ends. The CDR3 loop is CASSQATQGSRNSPLHF. Here the CDR3 DNA reads TGTGCCAGCAGCCAAGCGACACAGGGTTCCCGGAATTCACCCCTCCACTTT.

The table lists this clonotype with many counts. In DNA, the CDR3 is TGTGCCAGCAGTAACGCCCCCGGGGCGGGAGAGACCCAGTACTTC. Translated: CASSNAPGAGETQYF. This chain links TRBV6-2 or TRBV6-3 with TRBJ2-5; D may be TRBD1 or TRBD2 (5 bases each). CDR1 MNHEY and CDR2 SVGEGT come from the germline V gene. Trimming cost V 5 bases and J 4 bases, with 17 bases left between them. This CDR3 comprises 15 residues.

This clonotype came up a few times. V usage is TRBV10-3 and J usage is TRBJ1-2, with TRBD1 matching 9 bases. The V and J ends lost 6 bases and 6 bases, in that order; junction bases with no gene match: 5. Germline assignment: CDR1 ENHRY and CDR2 SYGVKD. The CDR3 sequence is 13 residues long. This CDR3 reads CAISGDRDDGYTF. CDR3 nucleotides: TGTGCCATCAGCGGGGACAGGGACGATGGCTACACCTTC.

The V and J genes are TRBV15 and TRBJ1-3; possibly TRBD1 for D (6 bases). V was pared by 3 bases and J by 0 bases, with 9 bases between. Germline V gene sequence: CDR1 LNHNV, CDR2 YYDKDF (reference sequence). The CDR3 is made up of 15 amino acids. The CDR3 DNA sequence: TGTGCCACCAGCAGGGAACAGGGCTCTGGAAACACCATATATTTT. Amino acid sequence: CATSREQGSGNTIYF.

This clonotype was observed many times. The V call is TRBV6-1, the J call TRBJ2-7, with D tentatively TRBD1 (6 bases). The CDR3 is made up of 13 amino acids. Trimming shortened V by 4 bases and J by 5 bases, and 12 bases separated the two germline ends. CDR1 and CDR2 (germline): MNHNS, SASEGT. In DNA, the CDR3 is TGTGCCAGCAGTGCGTACAGGGTAAACGAGCAGTACTTC. Protein product: CASSAYRVNEQYF.

This clonotype was observed many times. The genes are TRBV6-1 and TRBJ1-2; no firm D call. Germline V gene sequence: CDR1 MNHNS, CDR2 SASEGT. The CDR3 length is 15 residues. V was cut by 1 base and J by 4 bases, with 13 bases left in between. The CDR3 DNA reads TGTGCCAGCAGTGAAGGAAACGGCAGAATCTATGGCTACACCTTC. Its translation is CASSEGNGRIYGYTF.

This clonotype has a count of ten or more. The CDR3 DNA sequence: TGTGCCAGCAGTTCCAGCAGAGGGTCGGGTCTAAATCAGCCCCAGCATTTT. It specifies CASSSSRGSGLNQPQHF. The chain couples TRBV12-3 or TRBV12-4 to TRBJ1-5; the D is unclear. V lost 4 bases, J lost 4 bases, and 20 bases lay in between. The CDR3 totals 17 residues.

For this clonotype: A read error may be the cause here, since a much bigger clone is one base away. The CDR3 sequence is CASSPTLAGWGELFF. The CDR3 coding sequence is TGTGCCAGCAGCCCCACACTAGCGGGGTGGGGGGAGCTGTTTTTT. The chain couples TRBV11-2 to TRBJ2-2, with 10 bases identical to TRBD2. With 5 bases clipped from V and 8 bases from J, the junction kept 8 bases outside the gene matches. Per the germline V gene, CDR1 is SGHAT and CDR2 is FQNNGV. This CDR3 spans 15 amino acids.

This clonotype was picked up many times. CDR3 sequence (DNA): TGTGCCAGCACCCAAGGACAGACCCAGTACTTC. Encoded protein: CASTQGQTQYF. The chain carries TRBV6-1 and TRBJ2-5, with D uncertain. There are 11 residues in the CDR3. CDR1 and CDR2 (germline): MNHNS, SASEGT. Trimming removed 7 bases at V and 6 bases at J, with 9 bases between.

The chain couples TRBV7-2 to TRBJ2-5; 12 bases are shared with TRBD1. This CDR3 region has 15 residues. V gave up 5 bases and J gave up 4 bases; unmatched junction bases: 5. Germline V gene lookup returns CDR1 SGHTA and CDR2 FQGNSA. CDR3 nucleotides: TGTGCCAGCAGCACCCGGGACAGGGGGCTAGAGACCCAGTACTTC. Protein: CASSTRDRGLETQYF.

This clonotype was counted at least ten times. The chain uses TRBV27 and TRBJ1-1, with TRBD1 as a possible D gene (6 bases). Trimming cost V 4 bases and J 2 bases, with 11 bases left between them. Germline-derived CDR1 and CDR2 are MNHEY and SMNVEV (reference sequence). This CDR3 contains 14 residues. The CDR3 region has the DNA TGTGCCAGCAGTTCTCGGACAGACAACACTGAAGCTTTCTTT. It translates to CASSSRTDNTEAFF.

This clonotype was seen only a few times. The chain's CDR3 is CASRGQYEQYF. The DNA for the CDR3 is TGTGCCAGCAGGGGCCAATACGAGCAGTACTTC. J is TRBJ2-7 and V is TRBV27; D remains ambiguous. The CDR3 consists of 11 residues. CDR1 is MNHEY, CDR2 SMNVEV, per germline (reference sequence). Trimming removed 6 bases from V and 4 bases from J, with 7 bases in between.

The rearrangement links TRBV12-3 or TRBV12-4 to TRBJ1-1; no clear D. The CDR3 totals 13 residues. The V end was cut by 6 bases, the J end by 8 bases, with 16 bases between. The CDR3 nucleotides are TGTGCCAGCAGGGGCGTCACAACCGGCGAAGCTTTCTTT. Protein: CASRGVTTGEAFF.

The chain uses TRBV12-5 and TRBJ1-1; D is unresolved. Trimming left V 2 bases short and J 5 bases short, with 9 bases between. Germline V gives CDR1 LGHNT, CDR2 FRNRAP. The CDR3 extends over 13 amino acids. CDR3: CASGLNSGTEAFF. Written as DNA, the CDR3 is TGTGCTAGTGGTTTGAATTCCGGAACTGAAGCTTTCTTT.

This clonotype showed up many times. The CDR3 DNA reads TGTGCCAGCAGTAAACAAGGTGGCCACGCGAACACTGAAGCTTTCTTT. Encoded protein: CASSKQGGHANTEAFF. The rearrangement joins TRBV27 to TRBJ1-1; D is unresolved. V dropped 5 bases and J dropped 1 base, with 17 bases sitting between them. The germline V gene encodes CDR1 MNHEY and CDR2 SMNVEV (reference sequence). This CDR3 is 16 amino acids long.

This clonotype was detected ten times or more. The genes are TRBV11-2 and TRBJ2-7; D may be TRBD1 or TRBD2 (5 bases each). The CDR3 sequence is 17 residues long. Germline CDR1 reads SGHAT; CDR2 reads FQNNGV. Deletions cut 0 bases from V and 2 bases from J, with 17 bases between. The CDR3 reads CASSLDPGDPDPYEQYF. CDR3 nucleotides: TGTGCCAGCAGCTTAGATCCCGGGGACCCGGACCCCTACGAGCAGTACTTC.

There are a few counts of this clonotype. This chain joins TRBV4-1 and TRBJ1-5; D might be TRBD1 (5 bases). This CDR3 spans 17 amino acids. CDR1 MGHRA and CDR2 YSYEKL come from the germline V gene. V lost 5 bases to trimming and J lost 2 bases, with 19 bases between them. The CDR3 is CASSNSRGGSGNQPQHF. Written as DNA, the CDR3 is TGCGCCAGCAGCAACTCGCGGGGGGGAAGCGGCAATCAGCCCCAGCATTTT.